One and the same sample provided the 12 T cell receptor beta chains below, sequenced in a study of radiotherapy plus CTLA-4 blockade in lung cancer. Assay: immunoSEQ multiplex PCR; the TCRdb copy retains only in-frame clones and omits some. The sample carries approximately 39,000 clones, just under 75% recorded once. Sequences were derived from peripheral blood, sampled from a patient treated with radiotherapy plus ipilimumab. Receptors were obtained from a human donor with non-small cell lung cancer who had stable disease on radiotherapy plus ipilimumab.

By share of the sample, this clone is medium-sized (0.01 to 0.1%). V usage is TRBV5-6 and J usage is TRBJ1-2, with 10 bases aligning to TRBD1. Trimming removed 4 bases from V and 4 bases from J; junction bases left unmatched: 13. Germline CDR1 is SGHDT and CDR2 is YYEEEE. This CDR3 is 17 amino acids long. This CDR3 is CASSGRRLRTGGYGYTF. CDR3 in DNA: TGTGCCAGCAGCGGGCGGAGACTGCGGACAGGGGGCTATGGCTACACCTTC.

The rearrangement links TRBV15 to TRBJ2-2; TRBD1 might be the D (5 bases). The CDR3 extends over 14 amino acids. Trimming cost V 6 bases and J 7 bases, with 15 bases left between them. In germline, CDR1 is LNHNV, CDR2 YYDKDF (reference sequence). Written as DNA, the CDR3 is TGTGCCACCAGAGGGGCTCTCTTCAGCGGGGAGCTGTTTTTT. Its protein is CATRGALFSGELFF.

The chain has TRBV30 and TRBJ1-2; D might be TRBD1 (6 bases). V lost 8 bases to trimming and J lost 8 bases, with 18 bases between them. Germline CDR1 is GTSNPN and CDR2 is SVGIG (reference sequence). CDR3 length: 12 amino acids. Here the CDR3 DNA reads TGTGCCCTGGAGCAACAGGGTTACGGCTACACCTTC. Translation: CALEQQGYGYTF.

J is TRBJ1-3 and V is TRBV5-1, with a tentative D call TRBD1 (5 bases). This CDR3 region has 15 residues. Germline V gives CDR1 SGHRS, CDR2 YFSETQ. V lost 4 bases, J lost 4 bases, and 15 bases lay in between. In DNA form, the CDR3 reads TGCGCCAGCAGCCCCCGAGGAGGGGACGGAAACACCATATATTTT. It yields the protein CASSPRGGDGNTIYF.

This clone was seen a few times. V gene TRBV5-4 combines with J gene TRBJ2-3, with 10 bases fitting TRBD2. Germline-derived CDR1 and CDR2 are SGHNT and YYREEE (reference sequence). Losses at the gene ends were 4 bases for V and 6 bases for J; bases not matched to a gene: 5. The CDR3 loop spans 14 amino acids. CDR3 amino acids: CASSTSGEWDTQYF. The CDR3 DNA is TGTGCCAGCAGCACTAGCGGGGAATGGGATACGCAGTATTTT.

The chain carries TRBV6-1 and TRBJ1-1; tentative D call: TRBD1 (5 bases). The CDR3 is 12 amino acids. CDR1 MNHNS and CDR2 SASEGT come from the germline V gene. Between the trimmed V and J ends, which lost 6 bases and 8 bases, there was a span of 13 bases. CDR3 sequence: CASRKGVVEAFF. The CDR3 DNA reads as TGTGCCAGCAGGAAAGGGGTCGTAGAAGCTTTCTTT.

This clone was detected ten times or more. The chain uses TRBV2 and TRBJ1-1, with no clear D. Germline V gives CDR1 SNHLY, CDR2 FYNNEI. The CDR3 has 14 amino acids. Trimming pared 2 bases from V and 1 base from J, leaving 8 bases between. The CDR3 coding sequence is TGTGCCAGCAGTGAACTGGCAGGGAACACTGAAGCTTTCTTT. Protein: CASSELAGNTEAFF.

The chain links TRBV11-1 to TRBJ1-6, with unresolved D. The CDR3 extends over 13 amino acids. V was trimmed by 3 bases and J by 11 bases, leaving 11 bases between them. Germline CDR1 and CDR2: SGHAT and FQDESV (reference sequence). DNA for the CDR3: TGTGCCAGCAGCTTTGAGAATTTGGCACCCCTCCACTTT. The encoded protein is CASSFENLAPLHF.

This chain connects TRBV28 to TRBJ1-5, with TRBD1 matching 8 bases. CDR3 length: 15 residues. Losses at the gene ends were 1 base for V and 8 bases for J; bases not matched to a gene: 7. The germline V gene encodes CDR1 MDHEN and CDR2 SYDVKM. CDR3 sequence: CASSLSGQGNKPQHF. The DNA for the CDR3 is TGTGCCAGCAGTTTATCTGGACAGGGCAACAAGCCCCAGCATTTT.

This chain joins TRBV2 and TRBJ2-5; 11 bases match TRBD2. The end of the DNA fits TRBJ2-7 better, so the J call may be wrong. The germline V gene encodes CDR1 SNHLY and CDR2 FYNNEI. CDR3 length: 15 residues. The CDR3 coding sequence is TGTGCCAGCAGTGCTAGCGGGGGGCTTACCTACGAGCAGTACTTC. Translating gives CASSASGGLTYEQYF.

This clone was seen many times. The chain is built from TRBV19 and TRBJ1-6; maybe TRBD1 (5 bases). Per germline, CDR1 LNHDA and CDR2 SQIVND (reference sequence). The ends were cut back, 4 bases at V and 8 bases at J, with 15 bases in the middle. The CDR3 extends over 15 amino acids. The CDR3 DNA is TGTGCCAGTAGTACCCGTGATGGGGGGGATTCACCCCTCCACTTT. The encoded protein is CASSTRDGGDSPLHF.

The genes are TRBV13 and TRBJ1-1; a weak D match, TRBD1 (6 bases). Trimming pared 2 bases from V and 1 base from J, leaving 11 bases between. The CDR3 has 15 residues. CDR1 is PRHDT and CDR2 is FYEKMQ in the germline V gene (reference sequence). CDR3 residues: CASSLPTGTNTEAFF. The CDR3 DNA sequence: TGTGCCAGCAGCTTACCGACAGGAACGAACACTGAAGCTTTCTTT.